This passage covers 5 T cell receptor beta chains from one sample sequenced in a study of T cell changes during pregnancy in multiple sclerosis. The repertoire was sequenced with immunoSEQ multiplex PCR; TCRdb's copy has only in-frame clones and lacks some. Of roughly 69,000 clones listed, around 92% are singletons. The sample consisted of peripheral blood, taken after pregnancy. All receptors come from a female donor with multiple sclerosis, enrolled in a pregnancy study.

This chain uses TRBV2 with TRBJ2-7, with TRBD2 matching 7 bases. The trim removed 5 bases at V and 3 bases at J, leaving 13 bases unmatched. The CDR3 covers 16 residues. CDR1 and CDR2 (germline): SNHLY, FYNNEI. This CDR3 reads CASSSLFAGVRYEQYF. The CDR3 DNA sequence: TGTGCCAGCAGTTCACTCTTTGCGGGAGTTCGCTACGAGCAGTACTTC.

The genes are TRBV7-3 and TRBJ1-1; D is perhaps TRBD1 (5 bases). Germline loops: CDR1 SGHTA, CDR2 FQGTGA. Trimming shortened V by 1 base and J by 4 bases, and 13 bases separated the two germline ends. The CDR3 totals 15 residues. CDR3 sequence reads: CASSLNIGGITEAFF. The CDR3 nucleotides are TGTGCCAGCAGCTTAAATATCGGGGGTATCACTGAAGCTTTCTTT.

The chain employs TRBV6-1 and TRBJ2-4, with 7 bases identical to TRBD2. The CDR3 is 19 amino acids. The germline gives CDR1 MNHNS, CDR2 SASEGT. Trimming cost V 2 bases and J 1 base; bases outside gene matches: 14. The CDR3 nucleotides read TGTGCCAGCAGTGAACAGGGAGCGGGGTCGGGAGGTGCCAAAAACATTCAGTACTTC. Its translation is CASSEQGAGSGGAKNIQYF.

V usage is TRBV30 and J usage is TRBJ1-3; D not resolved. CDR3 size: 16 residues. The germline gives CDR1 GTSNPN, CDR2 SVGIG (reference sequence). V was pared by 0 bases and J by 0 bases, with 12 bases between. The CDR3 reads CAWSVSAHVSGNTIYF. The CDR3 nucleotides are TGTGCCTGGAGTGTATCTGCACATGTCTCTGGAAACACCATATATTTT.

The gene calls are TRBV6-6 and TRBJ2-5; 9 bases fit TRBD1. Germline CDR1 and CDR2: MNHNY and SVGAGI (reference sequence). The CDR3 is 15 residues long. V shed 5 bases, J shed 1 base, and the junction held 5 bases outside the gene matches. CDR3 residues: CASSRQTGGQETQYF. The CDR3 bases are TGTGCCAGCAGTCGCCAGACAGGGGGCCAAGAGACCCAGTACTTC.